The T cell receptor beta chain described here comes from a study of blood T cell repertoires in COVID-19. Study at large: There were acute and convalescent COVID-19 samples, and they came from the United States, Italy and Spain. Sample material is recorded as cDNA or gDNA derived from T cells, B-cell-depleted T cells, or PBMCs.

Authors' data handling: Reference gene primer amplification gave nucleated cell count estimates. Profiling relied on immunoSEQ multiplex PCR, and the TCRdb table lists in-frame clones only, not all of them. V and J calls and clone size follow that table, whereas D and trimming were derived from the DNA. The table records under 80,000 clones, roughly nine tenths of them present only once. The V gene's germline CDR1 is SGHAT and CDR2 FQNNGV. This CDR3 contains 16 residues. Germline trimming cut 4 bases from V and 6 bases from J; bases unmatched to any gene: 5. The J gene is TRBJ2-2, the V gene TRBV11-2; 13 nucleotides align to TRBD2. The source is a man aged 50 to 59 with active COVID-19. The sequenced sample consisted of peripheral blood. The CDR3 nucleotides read TGTGCCAGCAGCTCTTGGACTAGCGGGGGTTCCGGGGAGCTGTTTTTT. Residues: CASSSWTSGGSGELFF.